This is a list of T cell receptor beta chains from one sample in a study of cytomegalovirus exposure and HLA in healthy donors. Assay: immunoSEQ multiplex PCR; the TCRdb copy retains only in-frame clones and omits some. In the table there are about 170,000 clones, less than 80% of which are singletons. Sequencing input: PBMCs. Every receptor here comes from a female donor in good health and CMV-seronegative. Both conserved end residues are part of each CDR3. The D gene is left open where the match is weak. Not all rows give a size; the values are once, few, many and, for expanded clones, a class.

v_gene	abundance	d_gene	j_gene	CDR3nt	CDR3aa
TRBV14	NA	NA	TRBJ1-3	TGTGCCAGCAGCCAAGTTTCTAACACCATATATTTT	CASSQVSNTIYF
TRBV7-8	NA	NA	TRBJ2-1	TGTGCGGTGCGGGGGCCGTACTACAATGAGCAGTTCTTC	CAVRGPYYNEQFF
TRBV11-2	NA	TRBD2	TRBJ2-1	TGTGCCAGCAGCGCCGGGACTAGCGGGAGCGTAGAGCAGTTCTTC	CASSAGTSGSVEQFF
TRBV21-1	NA	NA	TRBJ1-1	TGTGCCAGCAGCCCCCTCAGGGTGAGGAGCACTGAAGCTTTCTTT	CASSPLRVRSTEAFF
TRBV7-2	few	NA	TRBJ1-2	TGTGCCAGCAGCTCAGAGGGAATTGGGCTTGGCTACACCTTC	CASSSEGIGLGYTF
TRBV2	NA	NA	TRBJ1-5	TGTGCCAGCAGTGAAGACAGGGTTGGTCAGCCCCAGCATTTT	CASSEDRVGQPQHF
TRBV18	NA	NA	TRBJ1-5	TGTGCCAGCTCACAAGGGGTACCTAGCAATCAGCCCCAGCATTTT	CASSQGVPSNQPQHF
TRBV4-3	NA	NA	TRBJ2-3	TGCGCCAGCAGCCAAGATGTAGTAGCCAGCGGGCGCACAGATACGCAGTATTTT	CASSQDVVASGRTDTQYF
TRBV28	NA	NA	TRBJ2-7	TGTGCCAGCTCCAGGGTCGGCTACGAGCAGTACTTC	CASSRVGYEQYF
TRBV5-4	NA	TRBD1	TRBJ1-2	TGTGCCAGCAGCCAACCAGACAGGGCGGGCGCTAACTATGGCTACACCTTC	CASSQPDRAGANYGYTF
TRBV4-1	NA	TRBD2	TRBJ2-1	TGCGCCAGCAGCCAAGATGACCGGGGGGGCAGAAATGAGCAGTTCTTC	CASSQDDRGGRNEQFF
TRBV7-2	NA	TRBD1	TRBJ1-6	TGTGCCAGCAGCAAGGGGGCCGTGAATAATTCACCCCTCCACTTT	CASSKGAVNNSPLHF
TRBV2	NA	NA	TRBJ1-2	TGTGCCAGCAGTGGAAGCGTGGACTATGGCTACACCTTC	CASSGSVDYGYTF
TRBV7-2	few	TRBD1	TRBJ1-6	TGTGCCAGCAGACCAACGGACAGGGGGAATTCACCCCTCCACTTT	CASRPTDRGNSPLHF
TRBV27	NA	NA	TRBJ2-3	TGTGCCAGCATGGGAATTCCGGACCCGAAGGAAGCGGCCCAGGATACGCAGTATTTT	CASMGIPDPKEAAQDTQYF
TRBV6-4	NA	TRBD1	TRBJ1-2	TGTGCCAGCAGGGAGGGACAGGGGACCTATGGCTACACCTTC	CASREGQGTYGYTF
TRBV9	few	TRBD2	TRBJ2-1	TGTGCCAGCAGCGTCAGCGGGAACACCTACAATGAGCAGTTCTTC	CASSVSGNTYNEQFF
TRBV18	NA	TRBD1	TRBJ1-4	TGTGCCAGCTCAGCCCCGGACAGGGGAAATGAAAAACTGTTTTTT	CASSAPDRGNEKLFF
TRBV29-1	NA	TRBD2	TRBJ2-3	TGCAGCGTTGACAGCGGGGGGAAAACAGATACGCAGTATTTT	CSVDSGGKTDTQYF
TRBV30	NA	NA	TRBJ1-5	TGTGCCTGGAGTACCCAGGGGTACAGCAATCAGCCCCAGCATTTT	CAWSTQGYSNQPQHF
TRBV5-4	once	TRBD1	TRBJ2-3	TGTGCCAGCAGCCATGGGACAGGGGGAGATACGCAGTATTTT	CASSHGTGGDTQYF
TRBV7-2	NA	TRBD1	TRBJ2-6	TGTGCCAGCAGCTTAGCCGGGACAGCCTCTGGGGCCAACGTCCTGACTTTC	CASSLAGTASGANVLTF
TRBV5-6	NA	TRBD1	TRBJ2-7	TGTGCCAGCAGCAAATACAGGGGGTCTTACGAGCAGTACTTC	CASSKYRGSYEQYF
TRBV19	NA	TRBD2	TRBJ2-2	TGTGCCATTCGCCCCGGGGGGGTTAACACCGGGGAGCTGTTTTTT	CAIRPGGVNTGELFF
TRBV5-1	few	NA	TRBJ1-5	TGCGCCAGCAGCCCGGGGGGGGGCTGTCTGTATAGCAATCAGCCCCAGCATTTT	CASSPGGGCLYSNQPQHF
TRBV4-3	NA	NA	TRBJ1-2	TGCGCCAGCAGCACCTCCTCCTATTATGGCTACACCTTC	CASSTSSYYGYTF
TRBV7-3	NA	NA	TRBJ2-2	TGTGCCAGCAGTCCCGGTCCCCTTAGGGGCGGGGAGCTGTTTTTT	CASSPGPLRGGELFF
TRBV9	NA	NA	TRBJ2-1	TGTGCCAGCAGCGTAGCACTACTCTACAATGAGCAGTTCTTC	CASSVALLYNEQFF
TRBV5-1	NA	NA	TRBJ1-4	TGCGCCAGCAGCGAAGCCGGGACATTTTTGGAAAAACTGTTTTTT	CASSEAGTFLEKLFF
TRBV10-3	NA	TRBD2	TRBJ2-2	TGTGCCATCAGACGTCGGCGGGGGGCCGTGACCGGGGAGCTGTTTTTT	CAIRRRRGAVTGELFF
TRBV4-3	once	NA	TRBJ1-2	TGCGCCAGCAGCCAAGCCCGACAGGACTACTATGGCTACACCTTC	CASSQARQDYYGYTF
TRBV5-1	NA	NA	TRBJ2-5	TGCGCCAGCAGCTTGGCCGGCGGGGCCGGGGAGACCCAGTACTTC	CASSLAGGAGETQYF